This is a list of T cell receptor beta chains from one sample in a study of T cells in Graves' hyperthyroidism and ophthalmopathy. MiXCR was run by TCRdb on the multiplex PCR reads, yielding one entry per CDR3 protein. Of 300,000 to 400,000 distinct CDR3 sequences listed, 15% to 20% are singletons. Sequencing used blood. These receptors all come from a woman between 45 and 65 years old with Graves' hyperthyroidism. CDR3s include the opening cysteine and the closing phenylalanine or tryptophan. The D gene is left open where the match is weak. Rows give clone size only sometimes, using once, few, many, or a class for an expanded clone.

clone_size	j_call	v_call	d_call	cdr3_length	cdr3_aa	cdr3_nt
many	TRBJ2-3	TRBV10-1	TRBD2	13	CASSWDYTDTQYF	TGCGCCAGCAGTTGGGACTACACAGATACGCAGTATTTT
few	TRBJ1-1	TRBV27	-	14	CASVRTAMNTEAFF	TGTGCCAGCGTCCGGACAGCGATGAACACTGAAGCTTTCTTT
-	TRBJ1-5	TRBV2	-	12	CASSDRAQPQHF	TGTGCCAGCAGTGATAGGGCCCAGCCCCAGCATTTT
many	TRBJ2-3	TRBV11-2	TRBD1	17	CASSFELGQFSTDTQYF	TGTGCCAGCAGCTTCGAACTGGGACAGTTTAGCACAGATACGCAGTATTTT
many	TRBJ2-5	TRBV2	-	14	CASSRGAHQETQYF	TGTGCCAGCAGTCGGGGGGCCCACCAAGAGACCCAGTACTTC
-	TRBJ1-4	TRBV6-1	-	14	CASRPAATNEKLFF	TGTGCCAGCAGGCCGGCGGCAACTAATGAAAAACTGTTTTTT
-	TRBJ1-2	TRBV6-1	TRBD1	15	CASSKSGTGFNSYTF	TGTGCCAGCAGCAAGTCCGGGACAGGGTTTAATAGCTACACCTTC
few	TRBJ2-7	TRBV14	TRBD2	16	CASSLGLAGGPYEQYF	TGTGCCAGCAGCCTGGGACTAGCGGGAGGACCCTACGAGCAGTACTTC
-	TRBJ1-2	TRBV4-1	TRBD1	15	CASSAGQGRNYGYTF	TGCGCCAGCAGCGCAGGACAGGGGAGAAACTATGGCTACACCTTC
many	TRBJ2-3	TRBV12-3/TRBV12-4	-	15	CASSWTEISTDTQYF	TGTGCCAGCAGTTGGACGGAGATTAGCACAGATACGCAGTATTTT
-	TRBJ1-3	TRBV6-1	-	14	CASRPDLSGNTIYF	TGTGCCAGCAGGCCTGATCTCTCTGGAAACACCATATATTTT
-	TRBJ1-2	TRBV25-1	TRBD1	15	CASSESGQILYGYTF	TGTGCCAGCAGTGAATCGGGACAGATCCTCTATGGCTACACCTTC
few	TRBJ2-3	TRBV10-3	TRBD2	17	CAISDPLGGSSRDTQYF	TGTGCCATCAGTGACCCCCTAGGCGGGAGTTCGCGAGATACGCAGTATTTT
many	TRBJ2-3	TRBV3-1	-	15	CASSQSGANPDTQYF	TGTGCCAGCAGCCAATCGGGAGCTAACCCAGATACGCAGTATTTT
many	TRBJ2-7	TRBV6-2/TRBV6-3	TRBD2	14	CASSSSGGSYEQYF	TGTGCCAGCAGTTCTAGCGGGGGTTCCTACGAGCAGTACTTC
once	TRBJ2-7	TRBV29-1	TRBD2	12	CSVQAGAYEQYF	TGCAGCGTTCAAGCGGGAGCCTACGAGCAGTACTTC
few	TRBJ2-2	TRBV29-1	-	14	CSVEAPERTGELFF	TGCAGCGTTGAGGCCCCCGAGCGCACCGGGGAGCTGTTTTTT
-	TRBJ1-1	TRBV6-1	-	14	CASSEAGTSRGAFF	TGTGCCAGCAGTGAAGCCGGGACCTCAAGGGGAGCTTTCTTT
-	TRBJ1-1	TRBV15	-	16	CATSRVGTPGGTEALF	TGTGCCACCAGCAGGGTCGGGACTCCCGGAGGCACTGAAGCTCTCTTT
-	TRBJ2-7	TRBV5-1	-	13	CASKTESSYEQYF	TGCGCCAGCAAAACAGAGAGCTCCTACGAGCAGTACTTC
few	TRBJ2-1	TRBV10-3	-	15	CAISLTGSSYNEQFF	TGTGCCATCAGCCTGACGGGAAGCTCCTACAATGAGCAGTTCTTC
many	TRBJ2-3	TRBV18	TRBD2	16	CASSPLRGGAGDTQYF	TGTGCCAGCTCACCACTGCGCGGGGGGGCAGGAGATACGCAGTATTTT
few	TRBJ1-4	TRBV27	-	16	CASTAQGGQANEKLFF	TGTGCCAGCACCGCGCAGGGTGGTCAGGCTAATGAAAAACTGTTTTTT
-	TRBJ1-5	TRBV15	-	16	CATSRDPLGSNQPQHF	TGTGCCACCAGCAGAGATCCCCTCGGGAGCAATCAGCCCCAGCATTTT
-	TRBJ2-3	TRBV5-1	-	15	CASSLTVSSTDTQYF	TGCGCCAGCAGCTTAACGGTATCTAGCACAGATACGCAGTATTTT
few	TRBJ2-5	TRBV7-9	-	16	CASSLGPRDRVETQYF	TGTGCCAGCAGCTTAGGGCCCCGGGACCGCGTCGAGACCCAGTACTTC
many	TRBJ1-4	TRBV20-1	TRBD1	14	CSARETTGEEKLFF	TGCAGTGCTAGAGAAACGACAGGGGAGGAAAAACTGTTTTTT
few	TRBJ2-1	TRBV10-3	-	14	CAISPGASYNEQFF	TGTGCCATCAGCCCCGGGGCCTCTTACAATGAGCAGTTCTTC
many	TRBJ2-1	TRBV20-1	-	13	CSARDPSNNEQFF	TGCAGTGCTAGAGATCCCTCGAACAATGAGCAGTTCTTC
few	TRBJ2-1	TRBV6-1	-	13	CASSLDSTGEQFF	TGTGCCAGCAGTTTGGACTCTACGGGTGAGCAGTTCTTC
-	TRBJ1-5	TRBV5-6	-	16	CASSAGRGRGNQPQHF	TGTGCCAGCAGCGCGGGACGGGGCAGGGGCAATCAGCCCCAGCATTTT
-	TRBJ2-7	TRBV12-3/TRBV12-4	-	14	CASSLMGNTYEQYF	TGTGCCAGCAGTTTAATGGGAAACACCTACGAGCAGTACTTC